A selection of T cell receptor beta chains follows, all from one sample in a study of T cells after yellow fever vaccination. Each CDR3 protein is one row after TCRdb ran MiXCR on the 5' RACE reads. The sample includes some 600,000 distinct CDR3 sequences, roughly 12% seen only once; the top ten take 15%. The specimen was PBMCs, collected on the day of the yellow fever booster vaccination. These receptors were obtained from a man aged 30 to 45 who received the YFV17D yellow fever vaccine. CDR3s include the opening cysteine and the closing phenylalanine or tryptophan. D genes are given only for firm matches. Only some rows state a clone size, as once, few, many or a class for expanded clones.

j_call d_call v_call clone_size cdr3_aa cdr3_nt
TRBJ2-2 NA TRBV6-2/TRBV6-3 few CASSYSRGAGELFF TGTGCCAGCAGTTACTCGAGGGGAGCCGGGGAGCTGTTTTTT
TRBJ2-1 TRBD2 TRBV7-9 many CASSRRERGNEQFF TGTGCCAGCAGCCGCCGGGAGCGGGGGAATGAGCAGTTCTTC
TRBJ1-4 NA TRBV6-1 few CASRTNGVLNEKLFF TGTGCCAGCAGGACAAATGGGGTGCTTAATGAAAAACTGTTTTTT
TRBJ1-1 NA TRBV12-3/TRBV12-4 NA CANTKGNNAEAFF TGTGCCAATACGAAAGGGAATAACGCTGAAGCTTTCTTT
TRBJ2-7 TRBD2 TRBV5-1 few CASSGRGAGEGSYEQYF TGCGCCAGCAGCGGCCGGGGAGCGGGAGAGGGGTCCTACGAGCAGTACTTC
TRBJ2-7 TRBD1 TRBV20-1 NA CSASSGQGGLVPYF TGCAGTGCTAGTTCGGGACAGGGGGGATTGGTGCCGTACTTC
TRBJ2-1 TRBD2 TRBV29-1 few CSVQFLAELYNEQFF TGCAGCGTTCAATTCCTAGCGGAACTATACAATGAGCAGTTCTTC
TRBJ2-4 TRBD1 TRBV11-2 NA CASSSDRGLNIQYF TGTGCCAGCAGCTCGGACAGGGGCCTAAACATTCAGTACTTC
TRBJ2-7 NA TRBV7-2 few CASSARQSYEQYF TGTGCCAGCAGCGCCCGACAGTCCTACGAGCAGTACTTC
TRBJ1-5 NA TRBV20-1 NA CSASLSSLEPQHF TGCAGTGCTAGTTTATCGAGCTTGGAGCCCCAGCATTTT
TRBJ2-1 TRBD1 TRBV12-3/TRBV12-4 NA CASSGQVWSEQFF TGTGCCAGCAGCGGACAGGTTTGGTCTGAGCAGTTCTTC
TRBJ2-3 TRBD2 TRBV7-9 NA CASSPIVREGGTDTQYF TGTGCCAGCAGCCCCATTGTACGGGAGGGAGGCACAGATACGCAGTATTTT